One T cell receptor (beta chain) is described in this entry. Antigen: not known. The sequenced template was cDNA made from the entire isolated RNA. TCRdb's table, derived via immunoSEQ multiplex PCR, lists solely in-frame clones and lacks some. The sample contains 130,000 to 150,000 clones, roughly a tenth of which appear only once. This sample is part of a study of beta chain features in type 1 diabetes. Study findings and constraints: Insertions were fewer and deletions more numerous at VDJ junctions in type 1 diabetes patients. People with Type 1 diabetes carried modestly yet significantly shorter TCRB CDR3s in all four CD4+ subsets.

The authors sorted CD4+ naive, central memory, regulatory and stem cell-like memory cells via CD45RO/CCR7/CD25/CD127/CD95/CD27. V shed 5 bases and J shed 2 bases, with 13 bases lying between them. This CDR3 contains 15 residues. Germline-derived CDR1 and CDR2 are MDHEN and SYDVKM. This clonotype was obtained from a man between 18 and 35 years old in good health. Sample: central memory CD4+ T cells from blood. V is TRBV28 and J is TRBJ1-5; the D gene is possibly TRBD1 (6 bases). CDR3 amino acids: CASSIPQGGNQPQHF. The CDR3 region has the DNA TGTGCCAGCAGTATACCACAGGGAGGCAATCAGCCCCAGCATTTT. The full variable domain, with the rest looked up from reference TRBV28 and TRBJ1-5, is DVKVTQSSRYLVKRTGEKVFLECVQDMDHENMFWYRQDPGLGLRLIYFSYDVKMKEKGDIPEGYSVSREKKERFSLILESASTNQTSMYLCASSIPQGGNQPQHFGDGTRLSIL.